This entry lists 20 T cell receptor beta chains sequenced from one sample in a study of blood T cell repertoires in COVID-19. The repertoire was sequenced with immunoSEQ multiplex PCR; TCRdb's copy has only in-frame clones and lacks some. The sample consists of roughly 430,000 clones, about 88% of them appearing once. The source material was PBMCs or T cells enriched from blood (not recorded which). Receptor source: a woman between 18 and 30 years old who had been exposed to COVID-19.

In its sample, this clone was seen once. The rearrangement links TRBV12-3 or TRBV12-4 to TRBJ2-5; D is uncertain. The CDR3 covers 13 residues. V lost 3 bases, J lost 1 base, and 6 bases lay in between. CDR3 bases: TGTGCCAGCAGTTTGGGCAGCCAAGAGACCCAGTACTTC. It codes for CASSLGSQETQYF.

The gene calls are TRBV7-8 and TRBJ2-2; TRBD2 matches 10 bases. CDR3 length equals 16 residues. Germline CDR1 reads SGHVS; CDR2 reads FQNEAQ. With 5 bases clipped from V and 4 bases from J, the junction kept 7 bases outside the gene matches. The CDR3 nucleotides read TGTGCCAGCAGCCGAGCGGGGGGGAGTGTCACCGGGGAGCTGTTTTTT. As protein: CASSRAGGSVTGELFF.

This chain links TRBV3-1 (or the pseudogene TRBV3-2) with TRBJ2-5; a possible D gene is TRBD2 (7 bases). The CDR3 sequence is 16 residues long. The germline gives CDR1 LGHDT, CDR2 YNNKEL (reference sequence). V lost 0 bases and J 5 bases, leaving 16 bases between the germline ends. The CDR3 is CASSQEAFRGGETQYF. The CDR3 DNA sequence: TGTGCCAGCAGCCAAGAGGCGTTCAGGGGAGGGGAGACCCAGTACTTC.

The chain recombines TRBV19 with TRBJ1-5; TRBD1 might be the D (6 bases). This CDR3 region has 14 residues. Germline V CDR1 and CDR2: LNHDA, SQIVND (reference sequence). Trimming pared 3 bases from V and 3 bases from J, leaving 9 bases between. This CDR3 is CASSIQGINQPQHF. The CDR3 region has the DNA TGTGCCAGTAGTATCCAGGGGATCAATCAGCCCCAGCATTTT. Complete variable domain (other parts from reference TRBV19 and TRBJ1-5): DGGITQSPKYLFRKEGQNVTLSCEQNLNHDAMYWYRQDPGQGLRLIYYSQIVNDFQKGDIAEGYSVSREKKESFPLTVTSAQKNPTAFYLCASSIQGINQPQHFGDGTRLSIL.

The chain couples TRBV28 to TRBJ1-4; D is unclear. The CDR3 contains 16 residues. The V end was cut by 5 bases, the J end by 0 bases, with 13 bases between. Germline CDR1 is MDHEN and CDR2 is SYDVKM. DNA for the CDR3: TGTGCCAGCAGTCTTCAGCGTGCCGCAACTAATGAAAAACTGTTTTTT. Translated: CASSLQRAATNEKLFF.

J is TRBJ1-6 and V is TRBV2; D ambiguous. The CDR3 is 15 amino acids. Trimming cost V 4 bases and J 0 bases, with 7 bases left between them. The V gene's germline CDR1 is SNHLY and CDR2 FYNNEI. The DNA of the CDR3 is TGTGCCAGCAGTGCACAAAGCTCCTATAATTCACCCCTCCACTTT. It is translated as CASSAQSSYNSPLHF.

The CDR3 DNA reads as TGTGCCAGCAGCCCCGGGCTAGCGGGGGTTGAGCAGTTCTTC. Translating it yields CASSPGLAGVEQFF. The rearrangement joins TRBV6-2 or TRBV6-3 to TRBJ2-1, with 10 positions matching TRBD2. Germline V gene sequence: CDR1 MNHEY, CDR2 SVGEGT. Trimming cost V 6 bases and J 9 bases; bases outside gene matches: 8. CDR3 length equals 14 residues.

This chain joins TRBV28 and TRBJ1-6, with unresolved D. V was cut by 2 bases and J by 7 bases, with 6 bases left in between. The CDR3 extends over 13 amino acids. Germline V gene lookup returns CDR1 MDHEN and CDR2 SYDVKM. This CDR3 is CASSLGANSPLHF. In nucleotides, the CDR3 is TGTGCCAGCAGTTTAGGAGCAAATTCACCCCTCCACTTT.

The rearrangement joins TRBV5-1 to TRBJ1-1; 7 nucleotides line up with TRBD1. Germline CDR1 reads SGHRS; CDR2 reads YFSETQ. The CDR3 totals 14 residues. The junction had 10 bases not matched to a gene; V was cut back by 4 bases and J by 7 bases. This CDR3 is CASSPGTERNEAFF. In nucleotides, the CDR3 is TGCGCCAGCAGCCCCGGGACAGAGCGGAATGAAGCTTTCTTT.

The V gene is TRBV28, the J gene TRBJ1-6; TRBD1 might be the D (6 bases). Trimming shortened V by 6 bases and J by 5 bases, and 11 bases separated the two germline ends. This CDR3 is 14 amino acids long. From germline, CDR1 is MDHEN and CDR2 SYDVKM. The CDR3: CASRGTLDNSPLHF. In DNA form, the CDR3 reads TGTGCCAGCAGAGGGACATTAGATAATTCACCCCTCCACTTT.

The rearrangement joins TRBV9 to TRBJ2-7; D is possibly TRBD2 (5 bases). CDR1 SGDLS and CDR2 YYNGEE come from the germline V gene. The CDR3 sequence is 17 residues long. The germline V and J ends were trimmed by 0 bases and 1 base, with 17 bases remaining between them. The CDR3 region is CASSVDSKVGSSYEQYF. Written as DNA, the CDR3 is TGTGCCAGCAGCGTAGACTCAAAAGTGGGGAGTTCCTACGAGCAGTACTTC.

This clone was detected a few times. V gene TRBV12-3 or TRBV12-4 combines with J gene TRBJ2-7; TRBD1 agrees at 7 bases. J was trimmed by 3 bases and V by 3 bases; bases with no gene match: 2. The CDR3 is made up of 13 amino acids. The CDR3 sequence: CASSLYRGYEQYF. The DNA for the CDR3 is TGTGCCAGCAGTTTGTACAGGGGCTACGAGCAGTACTTC.

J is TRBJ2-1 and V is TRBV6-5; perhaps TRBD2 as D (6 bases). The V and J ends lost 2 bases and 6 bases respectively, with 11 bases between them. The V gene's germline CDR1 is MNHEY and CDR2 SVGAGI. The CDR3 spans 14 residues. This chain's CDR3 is CASSYLSGGNEQFF. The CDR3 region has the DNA TGTGCCAGCAGTTACCTTAGCGGAGGCAATGAGCAGTTCTTC.

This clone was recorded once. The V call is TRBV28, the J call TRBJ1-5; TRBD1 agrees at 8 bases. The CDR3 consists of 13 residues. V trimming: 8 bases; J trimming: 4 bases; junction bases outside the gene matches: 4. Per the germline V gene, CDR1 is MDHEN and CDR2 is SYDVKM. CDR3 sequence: CASVQGANQPQHF. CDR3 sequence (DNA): TGTGCCAGCGTGCAGGGGGCTAATCAGCCCCAGCATTTT.

CDR3 protein: CASSLAKYNSEKLFF. CDR3 bases: TGTGCCAGCAGCTTAGCAAAGTACAACAGTGAAAAACTGTTTTTT. The chain recombines TRBV7-2 with TRBJ1-4; D uncertain. Looked up from germline, CDR1 is SGHTA and CDR2 is FQGNSA. Trimming shortened V by 0 bases and J by 7 bases, and 12 bases separated the two germline ends. CDR3 length equals 15 residues. Together with reference TRBV7-2 and TRBJ1-4, the CDR3 gives the full variable domain: GAGVSQSPSNKVTEKGKDVELRCDPISGHTALYWYRQSLGQGLEFLIYFQGNSAPDKSGLPSDRFSAERTGGSVSTLTIQRTQQEDSAVYLCASSLAKYNSEKLFFGSGTQLSVL.

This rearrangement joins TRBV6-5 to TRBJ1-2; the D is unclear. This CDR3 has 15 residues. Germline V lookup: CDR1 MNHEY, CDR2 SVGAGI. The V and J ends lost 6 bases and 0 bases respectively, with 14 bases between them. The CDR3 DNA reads TGTGCCAGCAGGAGCAACAGTAAGGCTAACTATGGCTACACCTTC. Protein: CASRSNSKANYGYTF.

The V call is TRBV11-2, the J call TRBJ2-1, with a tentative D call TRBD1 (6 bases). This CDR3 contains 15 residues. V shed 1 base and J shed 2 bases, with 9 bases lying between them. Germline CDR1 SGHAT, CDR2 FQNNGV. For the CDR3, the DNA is TGTGCCAGCAGCTTAGGGACAGCACCCTACAATGAGCAGTTCTTC. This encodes CASSLGTAPYNEQFF.

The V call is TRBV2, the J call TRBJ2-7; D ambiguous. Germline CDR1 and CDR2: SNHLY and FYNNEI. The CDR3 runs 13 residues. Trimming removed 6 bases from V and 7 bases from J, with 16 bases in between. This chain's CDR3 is CASSQIAGGEQYF. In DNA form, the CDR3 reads TGTGCCAGCAGCCAAATTGCCGGTGGTGAGCAGTACTTC.

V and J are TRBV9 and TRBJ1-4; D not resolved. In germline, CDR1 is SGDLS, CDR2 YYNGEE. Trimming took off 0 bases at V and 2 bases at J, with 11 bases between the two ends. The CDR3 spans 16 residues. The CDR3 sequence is CASSVATSGTNEKLFF. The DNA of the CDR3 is TGTGCCAGCAGCGTAGCTACATCGGGTACTAATGAAAAACTGTTTTTT.

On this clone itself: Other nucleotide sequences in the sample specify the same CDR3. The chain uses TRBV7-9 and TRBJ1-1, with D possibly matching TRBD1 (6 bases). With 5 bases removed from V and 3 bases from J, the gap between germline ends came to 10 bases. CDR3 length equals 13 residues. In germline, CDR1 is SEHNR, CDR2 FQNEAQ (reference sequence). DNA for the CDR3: TGTGCCAGCAGCCGCACAGGGTACACTGAAGCTTTCTTT. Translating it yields CASSRTGYTEAFF.